This T cell receptor (beta chain) stems from a study of OX40 agonist ivuxolimab in advanced cancers. Background on the study: Patient treatment consisted of intravenous ivuxolimab administration every 2 weeks at 0.01 to 10 mg/kg. Partial responses occurred in three patients (one hepatocellular carcinoma, two cutaneous melanoma).

Patients were excluded for autoimmune disease history or systemic immunosuppression. Remarks on this clone: Its antigen remains unknown.

Data came from immunoSEQ multiplex PCR; TCRdb stores just in-frame clones and leaves some out. Among about 80,000 clones listed, about 92% were seen once. CDR1 is MDHEN, CDR2 SYDVKM, per germline. The CDR3 sequence is 16 residues long. V was cut by 6 bases and J by 1 base, with 13 bases left in between. General study points: It was also the case that some nonresponders had low normalized T-cell clonal expansion.

The sequence came from an adult with an advanced solid tumor such as melanoma, head and neck, liver or kidney cancer. The chain carries TRBV28 and TRBJ2-6, with D possibly being TRBD2 (6 bases). Here the sequenced sample was CD4+ or CD8+ T cells sorted from blood, taken in a trial of the OX40 agonist ivuxolimab. The CDR3 loop is CASSKGTLSGANVLTF. As DNA, the CDR3 is TGTGCCAGCAGCAAGGGGACTTTATCTGGGGCCAACGTCCTGACTTTC.